This TCR beta chain came from a study of CD8+CD57+ T cells in acquired aplastic anemia. Selection for sequencing was limited to patients who had shown CD8+CD57+ cell expansion by flow cytometry. CDR3 and TCR beta VDJ profiling relied on genomic DNA as the template. TCRdb used MiXCR to reprocess the reads, holding one entry per CDR3 protein. This sample has some 200,000 distinct CDR3 sequences, with more than 45% found just once. CDR3 length: 16 residues. Between the trimmed V and J ends, which lost 2 bases and 4 bases, there was a span of 17 bases. Germline-derived CDR1 and CDR2 are MGHDK and SYGVNS. The sequenced sample consisted of sorted CD4+, CD8+, or CD8+CD57+ T cells (not recorded which) from PBMCs. This clonotype originated in a human donor with aplastic anemia. The chain combines TRBV25-1 with TRBJ1-2; D is undetermined. CDR3 bases: TGTGCCAGCAGTGAAGTAAGGGCGCCGACCCTCTATGGCTACACCTTC. This gives the protein CASSEVRAPTLYGYTF.